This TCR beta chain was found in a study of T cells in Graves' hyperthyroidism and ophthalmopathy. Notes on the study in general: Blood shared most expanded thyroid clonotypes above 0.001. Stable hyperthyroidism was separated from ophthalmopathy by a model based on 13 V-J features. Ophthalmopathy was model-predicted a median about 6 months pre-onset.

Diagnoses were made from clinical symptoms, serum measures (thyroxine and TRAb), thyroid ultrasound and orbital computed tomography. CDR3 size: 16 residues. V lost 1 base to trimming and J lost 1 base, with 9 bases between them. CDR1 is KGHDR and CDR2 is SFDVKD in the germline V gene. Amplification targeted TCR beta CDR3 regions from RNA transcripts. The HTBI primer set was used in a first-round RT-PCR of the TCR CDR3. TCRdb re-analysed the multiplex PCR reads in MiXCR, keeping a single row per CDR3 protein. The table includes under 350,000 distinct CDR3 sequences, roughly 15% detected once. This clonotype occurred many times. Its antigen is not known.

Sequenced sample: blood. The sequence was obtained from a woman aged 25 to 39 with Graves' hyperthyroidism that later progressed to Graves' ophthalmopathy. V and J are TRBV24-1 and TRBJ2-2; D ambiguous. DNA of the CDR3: TGTGCCACCAGTGATTTACCAAGCCTGAACACCGGGGAGCTGTTTTTT. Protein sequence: CATSDLPSLNTGELFF.